This TCR beta chain was identified during a study of shared clonotypes between healthy human individuals. Overall study results and limits: Donors were few, which limited the genetic and exposure-history diversity represented. The study generally estimated greater richness for naive than memory subsets. When compared with the clonotypes that were shared by all four sorted-subset donors, the non-shared clonotypes turned out to have lower generation probabilities.

The CDR3 is 14 residues long. The V end lost 4 bases, the J end lost 4 bases, and 11 bases lay between the germline ends. Germline CDR1 is MNHNS and CDR2 is SASEGT. As regards this clone: No antigen is known for it.

Only in-frame clones appear in the TCRdb table, and some are missing; sequencing was by immunoSEQ multiplex PCR. This sample carries around 600,000 clones, roughly 97% of them seen once, and the ten largest clones take approximately 0.057%. The TCR was taken from a woman aged 25 to 39 in good health. Input material: naive CD4+ T cells sorted from blood. As for subset: CD45RA+ positively selected. The chain has TRBV6-1 and TRBJ1-5; weak D call: TRBD1 (6 bases). CDR3 amino acids: CASSVGGRNQPQHF. Written as DNA, the CDR3 is TGTGCCAGCAGTGTGGGGGGCAGGAATCAGCCCCAGCATTTT.